This T cell receptor (beta chain) was sequenced in a study of T cell repertoires in cytomegalovirus infection. MiXCR, applied by TCRdb to the reads, yields one record per CDR3 protein. The sample carries 600,000 to 800,000 distinct CDR3 sequences, 20% to 25% recorded once. Germline-derived CDR1 and CDR2 are DFQATT and SNEGSKA (reference sequence). The ends lost 7 bases at V and 5 bases at J; junction bases unmatched: 9. The CDR3 is 13 residues long. This chain uses TRBV20-1 with TRBJ2-5; 8 bases map to TRBD2. Sequencing was done on a sample of CD8+ T cells from PBMCs. The sequence was obtained from a human donor in good health (CMV status not recorded). Some clones in this sample may be carry-over from other donors' samples. The CDR3 coding sequence is TGCAGTGAGGATAGCGGGGAAGGGGAGACCCAGTACTTC. It codes for CSEDSGEGETQYF.